These T cell receptor beta chains were read from a single sample in a study of technical replicates of blood from a handful of donors. Generated by immunoSEQ multiplex PCR, the TCRdb table keeps only in-frame clones and is missing some. This sample yields 91,000 or so clones, of which 95% are seen a single time; around 0.21% belongs to the top ten. Sequenced sample: T cells isolated from PBMCs. The receptor set was obtained from a human donor in good health. CDR3s include the opening cysteine and the closing phenylalanine or tryptophan. Fields, in order: V gene, clone size, D gene, J gene, CDR3 DNA, CDR3 protein. A D gene is named only where the DNA matches it firmly. Expanded clones get a size class; other rows say once, few or many, or leave the size out.

TRBV19	NA	TRBD2	TRBJ2-1	TGTGCCAGTAGTATAGGGGCGGGGGGGCCTGATGAGCAGTTCTTC	CASSIGAGGPDEQFF
TRBV4-1	NA	TRBD2	TRBJ2-7	TGCGCCAGCAGCCAAGATTTCCGGACTAGGAACTACGAGCAGTACTTC	CASSQDFRTRNYEQYF
TRBV29-1	NA	NA	TRBJ2-2	TGCAGCGTTGTCATTGGAGCCTCGAACACCGGGGAGCTGTTTTTT	CSVVIGASNTGELFF
TRBV7-9	NA	NA	TRBJ1-2	TGTGCCAGCAGCTTAGCCGGAGGGATCTATGGCTACACCTTC	CASSLAGGIYGYTF
TRBV19	NA	TRBD2	TRBJ2-1	TGTGCCAGTGTAGCGGGAGGTTACAATGAGCAGTTCTTC	CASVAGGYNEQFF
TRBV5-6	NA	NA	TRBJ1-5	TGTGCCAGCAGCTCGGACACTAGCAATCAGCCCCAGCATTTT	CASSSDTSNQPQHF
TRBV5-6	NA	TRBD1	TRBJ1-1	TGTGCCAGCAGCTTGTTTTGGTCGGGACAGTTGAACACTGAAGCTTTCTTT	CASSLFWSGQLNTEAFF
TRBV7-6	NA	NA	TRBJ2-7	TGTGCCAGCAGCTTAGCCCCTACCTCCTACGAGCAGTACTTC	CASSLAPTSYEQYF
TRBV28	NA	TRBD1	TRBJ1-3	TGTGCCAGCAGTTTAATCGTCAGGGGGACCTTCCCTGGAAACACCATATATTTT	CASSLIVRGTFPGNTIYF
TRBV7-8	NA	TRBD2	TRBJ2-1	TGTGCCAGCAGCTCTCTAGCGGGAGTATACAATGAGCAGTTCTTC	CASSSLAGVYNEQFF
TRBV7-2	NA	NA	TRBJ2-5	TGTGCCAGCAGTCCTCCGGGGTACCAAGAGACCCAGTACTTC	CASSPPGYQETQYF
TRBV11-3	NA	NA	TRBJ1-2	TGTGCCAGCAGCTTTCGGGGTGCGAACTATGGCTACACCTTC	CASSFRGANYGYTF
TRBV5-6	NA	NA	TRBJ1-2	TGTGCCAGCAGCCCCGGCCGGGGGGTTGGCTATGGCTACACCTTC	CASSPGRGVGYGYTF
TRBV11-3	few	NA	TRBJ1-1	TGTGCCAGCAGTTCAGGGGTCGCCACTGAAGCTTTCTTT	CASSSGVATEAFF
TRBV2	NA	TRBD2	TRBJ2-1	TGTGCCAGCAAGGCTAGCGGGGGGTTCGATAATGAGCAGTTCTTC	CASKASGGFDNEQFF
TRBV2	NA	TRBD1	TRBJ1-1	TGTGCCAGCAGTGTTTTTACAGGGGGCACTGAAGCTTTCTTT	CASSVFTGGTEAFF
TRBV19	NA	TRBD2	TRBJ2-5	TGTGCCAGTAGTCCCCGGGGTAGCGGGGGGACGGAGACCCAGTACTTC	CASSPRGSGGTETQYF